This entry lists 5 T cell receptor beta chains sequenced from one sample in a study of T cells after yellow fever vaccination. TCRdb itself ran the 5' RACE reads through MiXCR, one entry per CDR3 protein. Here the sample spans around 40,000 distinct CDR3 sequences, 6.5% to 8.5% being singletons. The sample was CD8+ T cells not binding an NS4B(214-222) dextramer, sorted from PBMCs, taken 45 days after the yellow fever booster vaccination. These receptors were obtained from a man aged 30 to 45 who received the YFV17D yellow fever vaccine.

This clonotype came up a few times. The rearrangement links TRBV5-5 to TRBJ2-5; D not certain. Deletions cut 1 base from V and 4 bases from J, with 14 bases between. Germline V gene data show CDR1 as SGHKS and CDR2 as YYEKEE (reference sequence). The CDR3 extends over 15 amino acids. CDR3 nucleotide sequence: TGTGCCAGCAGCTTGCCCCTGGGGTCCGTAGAGACCCAGTACTTC. It encodes CASSLPLGSVETQYF.

This clonotype was found many times. The chain joins TRBV7-2 to TRBJ2-1, with a tentative D call TRBD2 (5 bases). The CDR3 contains 14 residues. Between the trimmed V and J ends, which lost 1 base and 9 bases, there was a span of 13 bases. Germline values: CDR1 SGHTA, CDR2 FQGNSA. The CDR3 nucleotides read TGTGCCAGCAGCTTAGATCGGTTGACTACTGAGCAGTTCTTC. Its protein product is CASSLDRLTTEQFF.

There are a few counts of this clonotype. This may stem from a read error, because a much larger clone lies one nucleotide away. The genes are TRBV5-4 and TRBJ2-5; TRBD1 might be the D (5 bases). With 9 bases removed from V and 8 bases from J, the gap between germline ends came to 23 bases. The germline gives CDR1 SGHNT, CDR2 YYREEE (reference sequence). CDR3 length equals 14 residues. CDR3 in DNA: TGTGCCACTATGGAGATAGGGGTGGTAGATACCCAGTACTTC. Translation gives CATMEIGVVDTQYF.

The table lists this clonotype with many counts. The V gene is TRBV27, the J gene TRBJ2-2; 7 bases agree with TRBD2. This CDR3 region has 14 residues. The germline V gene encodes CDR1 MNHEY and CDR2 SMNVEV (reference sequence). With V trimmed by 8 bases and J by 5 bases, 8 bases remained unmatched. The CDR3 sequence: CASGDYGSTGELFF. In nucleotides, the CDR3 is TGTGCCAGCGGGGACTACGGTAGTACCGGGGAGCTGTTTTTT.

This clonotype was found many times. This chain connects TRBV7-9 to TRBJ2-7, with 7 bases matching TRBD1. Germline V gives CDR1 SEHNR, CDR2 FQNEAQ (reference sequence). J gave up 2 bases and V 5 bases, and 6 bases lay outside the gene matches. The CDR3 runs to 14 residues. The chain's CDR3 is CASSLQGLAYEQYF. CDR3 DNA: TGTGCCAGCAGCCTACAGGGGCTCGCCTACGAGCAGTACTTC.